This record concerns one T cell receptor (beta chain) sequence. The target antigen is unknown. These data originate in a study of cytomegalovirus exposure and HLA in healthy donors. At the level of the study: Within the Caucasian-associated ancestry cluster were 81% of the roughly 400 genotyped donors.

Primers for the PCR totalled 60 Vbeta and 13 Jbeta. Data came from immunoSEQ multiplex PCR; TCRdb stores just in-frame clones and leaves some out. Here the sample table reports about 160,000 clones. Study-level findings and limits: Some public TCRs appeared in many individuals, while most sequences were rare.

The receptor's source is a man aged 30 to 45 in good health and CMV-seronegative. The source material was PBMCs.

The CDR3 loop reads CASSFSGLAGGPNEQFF. As DNA, the CDR3 is TGTGCCAGCAGCTTTAGCGGGCTAGCGGGAGGCCCCAATGAGCAGTTCTTC. The chain carries TRBV7-6 and TRBJ2-1; 11 bases fit TRBD2. The CDR3 consists of 17 residues. V lost 3 bases to trimming and J lost 6 bases; unmatched junction nucleotides: 10. Germline loops: CDR1 SGHVS, CDR2 FNYEAQ. Together with reference TRBV7-6 and TRBJ2-1, the CDR3 gives the full variable domain: GAGVSQSPRYKVTKRGQDVALRCDPISGHVSLYWYRQALGQGPEFLTYFNYEAQQDKSGLPNDRFSAERPEGSISTLTIQRTEQRDSAMYRCASSFSGLAGGPNEQFFGPGTRLTVL.